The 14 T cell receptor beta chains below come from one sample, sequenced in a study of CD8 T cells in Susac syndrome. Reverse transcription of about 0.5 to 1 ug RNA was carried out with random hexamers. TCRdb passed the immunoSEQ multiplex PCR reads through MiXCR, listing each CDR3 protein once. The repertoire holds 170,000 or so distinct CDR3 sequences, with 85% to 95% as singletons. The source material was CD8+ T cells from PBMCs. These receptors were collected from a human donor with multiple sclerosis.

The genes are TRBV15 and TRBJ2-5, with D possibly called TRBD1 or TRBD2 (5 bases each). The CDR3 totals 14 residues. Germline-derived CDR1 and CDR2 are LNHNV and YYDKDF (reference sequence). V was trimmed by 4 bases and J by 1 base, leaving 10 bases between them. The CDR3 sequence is CATSTPGTQETQYF. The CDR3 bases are TGTGCCACCAGCACCCCTGGGACCCAAGAGACCCAGTACTTC.

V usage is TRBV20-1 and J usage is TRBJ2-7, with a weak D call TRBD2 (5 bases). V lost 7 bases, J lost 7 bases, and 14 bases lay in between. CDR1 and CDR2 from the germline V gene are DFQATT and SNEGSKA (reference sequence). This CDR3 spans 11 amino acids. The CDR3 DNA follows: TGCAGTGAAACGAATTCGGGGGAGCAGTACTTC. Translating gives CSETNSGEQYF.

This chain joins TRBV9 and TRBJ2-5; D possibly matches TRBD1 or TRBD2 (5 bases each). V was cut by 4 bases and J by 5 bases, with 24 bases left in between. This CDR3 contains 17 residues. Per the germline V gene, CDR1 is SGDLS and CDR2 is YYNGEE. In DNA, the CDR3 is TGTGCCAGCAGCCCAGCAAGGACATCTCGCCCGGGGGAGACCCAGTACTTC. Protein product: CASSPARTSRPGETQYF.

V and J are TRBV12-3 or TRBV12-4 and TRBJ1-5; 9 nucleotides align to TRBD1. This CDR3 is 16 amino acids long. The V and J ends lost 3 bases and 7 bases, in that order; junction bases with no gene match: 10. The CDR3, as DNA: TGTGCCAGCAGTTTGGGACAGGGTTCGTATGGACAGCCCCAGCATTTT. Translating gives CASSLGQGSYGQPQHF.

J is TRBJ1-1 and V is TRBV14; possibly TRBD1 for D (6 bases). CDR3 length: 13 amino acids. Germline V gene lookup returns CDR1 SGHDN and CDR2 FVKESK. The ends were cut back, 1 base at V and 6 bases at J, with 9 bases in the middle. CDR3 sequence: CASSQVGGPEAFF. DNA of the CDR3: TGTGCCAGCAGCCAAGTGGGGGGCCCTGAAGCTTTCTTT.

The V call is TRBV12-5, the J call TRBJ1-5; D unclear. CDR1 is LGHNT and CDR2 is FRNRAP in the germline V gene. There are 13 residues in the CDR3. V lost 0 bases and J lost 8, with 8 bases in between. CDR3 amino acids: CASGLVVSEPQHF. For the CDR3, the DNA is TGTGCTAGTGGTTTGGTAGTGTCTGAGCCCCAGCATTTT.

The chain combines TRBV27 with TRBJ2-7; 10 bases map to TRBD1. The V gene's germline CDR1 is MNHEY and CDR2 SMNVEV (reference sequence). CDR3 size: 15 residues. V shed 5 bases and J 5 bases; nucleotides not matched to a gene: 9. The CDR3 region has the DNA TGTGCCAGCAGTCCAGGACAGGGGGTTACGGACGAGCAGTACTTC. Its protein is CASSPGQGVTDEQYF.

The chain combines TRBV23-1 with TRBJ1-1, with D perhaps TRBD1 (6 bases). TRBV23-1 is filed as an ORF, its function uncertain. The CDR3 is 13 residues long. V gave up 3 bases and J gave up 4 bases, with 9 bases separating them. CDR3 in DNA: TGCGCCAGCAGTCAGGGGGGCTGCACTGAAGCTTTCTTT. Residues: CASSQGGCTEAFF.

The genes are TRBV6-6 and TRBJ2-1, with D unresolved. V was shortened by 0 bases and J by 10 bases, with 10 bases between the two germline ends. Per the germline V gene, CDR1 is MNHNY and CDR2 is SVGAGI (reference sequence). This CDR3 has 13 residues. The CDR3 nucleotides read TGTGCCAGCAGTTACTCATCGAGCTTGGAGCAGTTCTTC. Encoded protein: CASSYSSSLEQFF.

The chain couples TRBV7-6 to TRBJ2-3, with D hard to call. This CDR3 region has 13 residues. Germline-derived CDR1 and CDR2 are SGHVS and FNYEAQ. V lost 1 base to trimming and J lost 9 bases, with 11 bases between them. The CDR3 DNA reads TGTGCCAGCAGCTTAGAGTTCGGAGAAACGCAGTATTTT. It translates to CASSLEFGETQYF.

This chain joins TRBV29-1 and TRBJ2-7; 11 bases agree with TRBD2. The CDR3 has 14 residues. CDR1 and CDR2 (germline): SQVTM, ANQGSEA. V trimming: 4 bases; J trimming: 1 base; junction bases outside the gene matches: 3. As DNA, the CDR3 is TGCAGCGTTGCCGGGACTAGCGGTTCCTACGAGCAGTACTTC. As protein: CSVAGTSGSYEQYF.

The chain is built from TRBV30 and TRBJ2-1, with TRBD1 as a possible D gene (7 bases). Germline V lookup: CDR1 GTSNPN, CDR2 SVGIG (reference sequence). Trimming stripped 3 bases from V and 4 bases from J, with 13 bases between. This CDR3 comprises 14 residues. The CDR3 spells CAWRGQGGYNEQFF. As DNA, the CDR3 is TGTGCCTGGAGGGGGCAGGGGGGATACAATGAGCAGTTCTTC.

The CDR3 DNA reads as TGTGCCAGCAGTTTCCTAGCGGGAGGGCTTGGGGAGCAGTACTTC. This translates into CASSFLAGGLGEQYF. The genes are TRBV7-9 and TRBJ2-7; 12 positions agree with TRBD2. Germline loops: CDR1 SEHNR, CDR2 FQNEAQ (reference sequence). The ends lost 6 bases at V and 7 bases at J; junction bases unmatched: 10. CDR3 length equals 15 residues. Combining the CDR3 with reference TRBV7-9 and TRBJ2-7 gives the whole variable domain DTGVSQNPRHKITKRGQNVTFRCDPISEHNRLYWYRQTLGQGPEFLTYFQNEAQLEKSRLLSDRFSAERPKGSFSTLEIQRTEQGDSAMYLCASSFLAGGLGEQYFGPGTRLTVT.

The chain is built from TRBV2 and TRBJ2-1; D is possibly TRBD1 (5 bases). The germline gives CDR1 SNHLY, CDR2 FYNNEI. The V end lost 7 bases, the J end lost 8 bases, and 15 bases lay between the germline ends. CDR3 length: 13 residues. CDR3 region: CASTEVQGHEQFF. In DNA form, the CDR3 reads TGTGCCAGCACTGAGGTTCAGGGTCATGAGCAGTTCTTC.